The 24 T cell receptor beta chains presented below share a single source sample, sequenced in a study of shared T cell receptors in the human thymus. The method was immunoSEQ multiplex PCR; TCRdb's version includes in-frame clones alone and lacks a portion of them. In the table there are a few hundred thousand clones, around 95% of which are singletons. The sequencing input was thymocytes. The receptors were sampled from a human donor.

The J gene is TRBJ1-5, the V gene TRBV7-2; no clear D. Per germline, CDR1 SGHTA and CDR2 FQGNSA. Trimming removed 1 base at V and 0 bases at J, with 7 bases between. The CDR3 totals 15 residues. CDR3 sequence reads: CASSLGEYSNQPQHF. The DNA of the CDR3 is TGTGCCAGCAGCTTAGGGGAGTATAGCAATCAGCCCCAGCATTTT.

This clone was observed once. J is TRBJ2-2 and V is TRBV6-1; TRBD1 matches at 8 bases. The CDR3 is made up of 15 amino acids. The germline CDR1 and CDR2 sequences are MNHNS and SASEGT. Trimming cost V 6 bases and J 9 bases; bases outside gene matches: 12. The CDR3 coding sequence is TGTGCCAGCAGCTCCCGGGACAGGTGGTCCCGGGAGCTGTTTTTT. Encoded protein: CASSSRDRWSRELFF.

The CDR3 bases are TGTGCCAGCAGCTGCGGGGACAGGGGGCTTTCCGAGCAGTACTTC. It translates to CASSCGDRGLSEQYF. This chain uses TRBV5-8 with TRBJ2-7; 12 nucleotides agree with TRBD1. CDR1 is SGHTS and CDR2 is YDEGEE in the germline V gene. Unmatched junction bases numbered 7, after V lost 3 bases and J lost 6 bases. This CDR3 comprises 15 residues.

The genes are TRBV6-5 and TRBJ2-2; weak D call: TRBD2 (6 bases). Germline V gene lookup returns CDR1 MNHEY and CDR2 SVGAGI. The CDR3 spans 15 residues. The V and J ends lost 8 bases and 4 bases respectively, with 17 bases between them. This chain's CDR3 is CASSPGGGPTGELFF. CDR3 sequence (DNA): TGTGCCAGCTCCCCCGGGGGAGGTCCCACCGGGGAGCTGTTTTTT.

The chain couples TRBV6-1 to TRBJ1-5, with D maybe TRBD1 (5 bases). V lost 8 bases and J 5 bases, leaving 19 bases between the germline ends. Germline CDR1 and CDR2: MNHNS and SASEGT. This CDR3 comprises 15 residues. The CDR3 here is CASDELGTDDQPQHF. CDR3 nucleotides: TGTGCCAGCGATGAGCTGGGGACGGATGATCAGCCCCAGCATTTT.

This clone has a single count. The J gene is TRBJ1-1, the V gene TRBV25-1, with D possibly being TRBD1 (5 bases). Trimming took off 7 bases at V and 7 bases at J, with 16 bases between the two ends. This CDR3 region has 13 residues. The germline V gene encodes CDR1 MGHDK and CDR2 SYGVNS. The CDR3 is CASTSEGRGEAFF. The CDR3 DNA reads as TGTGCCAGCACCTCTGAGGGGCGTGGTGAAGCTTTCTTT.

The chain has TRBV5-4 and TRBJ1-1, with a weak D call TRBD1 (5 bases). Between the trimmed V and J ends, which lost 0 bases and 1 base, there was a span of 16 bases. Germline V gives CDR1 SGHNT, CDR2 YYREEE (reference sequence). This CDR3 is 17 amino acids long. The CDR3 is CASSLAHWAGPNTEAFF. The DNA for the CDR3 is TGTGCCAGCAGCTTGGCCCACTGGGCAGGGCCGAACACTGAAGCTTTCTTT.

The V gene is TRBV7-6, the J gene TRBJ2-3; 7 bases fit TRBD2. The CDR3 length is 17 residues. The germline V gene has CDR1 SGHVS and CDR2 FNYEAQ. The V and J ends lost 5 bases and 0 bases, in that order; junction bases with no gene match: 11. The chain's CDR3 is CASSLSGIGSSTDTQYF. The CDR3 DNA follows: TGTGCCAGCAGCCTCAGCGGGATAGGATCGAGCACAGATACGCAGTATTTT.

The chain links TRBV27 to TRBJ2-1, with D possibly TRBD1 on 6 matching bases. This CDR3 contains 14 residues. V lost 6 bases and J 2 bases, leaving 11 bases between the germline ends. In germline, CDR1 is MNHEY, CDR2 SMNVEV (reference sequence). The CDR3 region is CASSFTGTYNEQFF. In DNA form, the CDR3 reads TGTGCCAGCAGCTTTACAGGGACCTACAATGAGCAGTTCTTC.

The CDR3 DNA reads TGTGCCAGCAGTACTTACTCCGACCCATACTATGGCTACACCTTC. Translated: CASSTYSDPYYGYTF. The chain is built from TRBV27 and TRBJ1-2; unclear D gene. The CDR3 is made up of 15 amino acids. Germline CDR1 MNHEY, CDR2 SMNVEV (reference sequence). V was pared by 5 bases and J by 3 bases, with 16 bases between.

The chain uses TRBV5-4 and TRBJ2-7; D remains unclear. Trimming took 0 bases from V and 5 from J, leaving 6 bases between them. CDR1 is SGHNT and CDR2 is YYREEE in the germline V gene (reference sequence). The CDR3 runs 12 residues. CDR3 in amino acids: CASSLEWHEQYF. The CDR3, as DNA: TGTGCCAGCAGCTTGGAGTGGCACGAGCAGTACTTC.

This sequence joins TRBV28 and TRBJ2-3, with D possibly being TRBD1 or TRBD2 (7 bases each). The CDR3 extends over 16 amino acids. Per germline, CDR1 MDHEN and CDR2 SYDVKM. The V end lost 2 bases, the J end lost 3 bases, and 15 bases lay between the germline ends. The CDR3 sequence: CASSLGGRGRTDTQYF. As DNA, the CDR3 is TGTGCCAGCAGTTTAGGGGGGAGGGGGCGTACAGATACGCAGTATTTT.

As for this clone: Distinct nucleotide sequences in the sample also encode this CDR3. V and J are TRBV20-1 and TRBJ2-1; D is unclear. This CDR3 is built from 10 residues. The germline V and J ends were trimmed by 5 bases and 8 bases, with 7 bases remaining between them. The germline gives CDR1 DFQATT, CDR2 SNEGSKA (reference sequence). The DNA for the CDR3 is TGCAGTGCTCGCGAAGATGAGCAGTTCTTC. This translates into CSAREDEQFF.

This sequence joins TRBV30 and TRBJ2-1; D not certain. The CDR3 is 12 amino acids. V was trimmed by 2 bases and J by 10 bases, leaving 12 bases between them. CDR1 is GTSNPN, CDR2 SVGIG, per germline (reference sequence). The CDR3 sequence: CAWSPRPGEQFF. The CDR3 coding sequence is TGTGCCTGGAGTCCTAGGCCAGGCGAGCAGTTCTTC.

The chain recombines TRBV28 with TRBJ2-7; 7 bases fit TRBD2. This CDR3 is built from 16 residues. From germline, CDR1 is MDHEN and CDR2 SYDVKM. Germline trimming cut 8 bases from V and 3 bases from J; bases unmatched to any gene: 16. The CDR3 loop is CASSLERGVLSYEQYF. For the CDR3, the DNA is TGTGCCAGCTCCCTAGAGCGGGGCGTACTGAGCTACGAGCAGTACTTC. Drawing the rest from reference TRBV28 and TRBJ2-7, the complete variable domain is DVKVTQSSRYLVKRTGEKVFLECVQDMDHENMFWYRQDPGLGLRLIYFSYDVKMKEKGDIPEGYSVSREKKERFSLILESASTNQTSMYLCASSLERGVLSYEQYFGPGTRLTVT.

V and J are TRBV13 and TRBJ2-3; 9 nucleotides match TRBD1. The CDR3 contains 16 residues. The V gene's germline CDR1 is PRHDT and CDR2 FYEKMQ (reference sequence). J lost 2 bases, V lost 5 bases, and 8 bases had no gene match. CDR3 sequence (DNA): TGTGCCAGCAGCGGCCGACAGGGGGAGAACACAGATACGCAGTATTTT. Translation: CASSGRQGENTDTQYF.

This clone was seen more than once but under ten times. One end of the junction is discordant with germline, which a read error may explain. The V and J genes are TRBV7-9 and TRBJ1-2; 9 bases align to TRBD1. This CDR3 has 13 residues. Per germline, CDR1 SEHNR and CDR2 FQNEAQ (reference sequence). The CDR3 loop is CASSLVDRGSSPF. DNA of the CDR3: TGTGCCAGCAGCTTAGTGGACAGGGGCTCATCGCCCTTC. The whole variable domain, filled in from reference TRBV7-9 and TRBJ1-2, reads DTGVSQNPRHKITKRGQNVTFRCDPISEHNRLYWYRQTLGQGPEFLTYFQNEAQLEKSRLLSDRFSAERPKGSFSTLEIQRTEQGDSAMYLCASSLVDRGSSPFGSGTRLTVV.

V is TRBV6-1 and J is TRBJ1-2; D is possibly TRBD1 (6 bases). The CDR3 is made up of 15 amino acids. The germline CDR1 and CDR2 sequences are MNHNS and SASEGT. V was clipped by 6 bases and J by 4 bases, with 18 bases between them. The CDR3 sequence: CASRGYGGYGYGYTF. The CDR3 region has the DNA TGTGCCAGCAGGGGCTACGGGGGCTATGGCTATGGCTACACCTTC.

The rearrangement uses TRBV28 and TRBJ1-2; unclear D gene. Deletions cut 6 bases from V and 2 bases from J, with 13 bases between. In germline, CDR1 is MDHEN, CDR2 SYDVKM. The CDR3 has 14 amino acids. The DNA for the CDR3 is TGTGCCAGCAGCCCCACCCAGAAGAACTATGGCTACACCTTC. Translating gives CASSPTQKNYGYTF.

V usage is TRBV2 and J usage is TRBJ2-7, with D perhaps being TRBD1 or TRBD2 (5 bases each). The CDR3 runs 18 residues. Germline V CDR1 and CDR2: SNHLY, FYNNEI. Deletions cut 7 bases from V and 2 bases from J, with 27 bases between. The CDR3 bases are TGTGCCAGCACCTCCCACGGGACCACAGTCTTCTCCCCCTACGAGCAGTACTTC. Protein product: CASTSHGTTVFSPYEQYF. The full variable domain, its missing parts supplied by reference TRBV2 and TRBJ2-7, is EPEVTQTPSHQVTQMGQEVILRCVPISNHLYFYWYRQILGQKVEFLVSFYNNEISEKSEIFDDQFSVERPDGSNFTLKIRSTKLEDSAMYFCASTSHGTTVFSPYEQYFGPGTRLTVT.

The rearrangement joins TRBV5-4 to TRBJ2-2; D is possibly TRBD1 (5 bases). The V gene's germline CDR1 is SGHNT and CDR2 YYREEE (reference sequence). The CDR3 loop spans 16 amino acids. Trimming left V 0 bases short and J 3 bases short, with 12 bases between. The CDR3 is CASSLEGSRDTGELFF. The CDR3 bases are TGTGCCAGCAGCTTGGAGGGGTCTCGAGACACCGGGGAGCTGTTTTTT.

This chain joins TRBV4-1 and TRBJ2-5; 9 bases agree with TRBD2. V lost 2 bases and J lost 7; bases outside the gene matches: 5. CDR1 is MGHRA and CDR2 is YSYEKL in the germline V gene. CDR3 size: 14 residues. The CDR3 protein is CASSQLAGSGTQYF. Here the CDR3 DNA reads TGCGCCAGCAGCCAACTAGCGGGGTCAGGGACCCAGTACTTC.

The CDR3 protein is CSVRRTEAFF. For the CDR3, the DNA is TGCAGTGTGCGTAGGACTGAAGCTTTCTTT. The chain couples TRBV20-1 to TRBJ1-1; D is undetermined. CDR3 size: 10 residues. Germline-derived CDR1 and CDR2 are DFQATT and SNEGSKA (reference sequence). The V end was cut by 7 bases, the J end by 5 bases, with 8 bases between.

V is TRBV12-5 and J is TRBJ1-1; no firm D call. The CDR3 loop spans 14 amino acids. Trimming shortened V by 3 bases and J by 4 bases, and 12 bases separated the two germline ends. The germline V gene encodes CDR1 LGHNT and CDR2 FRNRAP. CDR3 sequence reads: CASGLDLRPTEAFF. CDR3 DNA sequence: TGTGCTAGTGGTTTAGATTTGAGGCCCACTGAAGCTTTCTTT.